The clone carrying this T cell receptor (beta chain) was detected only a few times. Unique molecular identifiers were attached to individual cDNA molecules during library preparation. TCRdb recomputed calls from the RACE reads with MiXCR, one row per CDR3 protein. The sample consists of about 85,000 distinct CDR3 sequences, around 10% of them appearing once. This specimen comes from a study of human T cells and chemical hapten exposure. Study as a whole: DPC at 0.01% went onto the upper back in patch tests, read at 6 days.

The CDR3 has 14 residues. Germline lookup yields CDR1 SGHVS and CDR2 FNYEAQ. The V and J ends lost 5 bases and 8 bases, in that order; junction bases with no gene match: 8. Regarding time point: patch test 2, 6 weeks after DPC sensitization. Treatment denoted: therapeutic diphenylcyclopropenone sensitization with weekly scalp DPC. The study drew its donors from alopecia patients who were 18 to 70 years old and suitable for DPC. This chain links TRBV7-6 with TRBJ2-4, with 8 bases identical to TRBD1. The sequencing used whole blood, collected in connection with sensitization to the hapten diphenylcyclopropenone (DPC). This sequence was found in a young man with alopecia areata. Some clones in this sample may be carry-over from other donors' samples. The CDR3, as DNA: TGTGCCAGCAGCCCTGACAGGGGTGAGGACATTCAGTACTTC. It encodes CASSPDRGEDIQYF.